This T cell receptor beta chain is drawn from a study of cytomegalovirus exposure and HLA in healthy donors. Vbeta (60) and Jbeta (13) primers were used in the PCR. Produced via immunoSEQ multiplex PCR; TCRdb's table is partial and in-frame only. This table has some 180,000 clones, 80% to 90% appearing once. This receptor was obtained from a man aged 25 to 40 in good health and CMV-seropositive. The source material was PBMCs.

The CDR3 DNA reads TGTGCCAGCAGCCCCCGGACTAGCGGTTGGGCCCCTTACAATGAGCAGTTCTTC. Translating it yields CASSPRTSGWAPYNEQFF. The V and J genes are TRBV7-3 and TRBJ2-1, with 10 bases lining up with TRBD2. Looked up from germline, CDR1 is SGHTA and CDR2 is FQGTGA. The V segment lost 5 bases and the J segment 4 bases; nucleotides outside the gene matches: 14. This CDR3 has 18 residues.